These 2 T cell receptor beta chains were sequenced from one sample in a study of blood T cell repertoires in COVID-19 (dated by TCRdb to 2020 to 2021). Library generation was performed with the immunoSEQ multiplex PCR assay. TCRdb stores this immuneACCESS table with in-frame sequences only. Part of the clones is absent; in the studies checked, under half of the shortfall reflects unresolved V genes, and no reason is known for the rest. This sample is represented by approximately 170,000 clones; around 80% of them were singletons. The ten largest clones represent roughly a fifth of the sample. The sequencing sample was made of peripheral blood. These receptors all stem from a woman aged 65 to 85 who had recovered from COVID-19.

V is TRBV18 and J is TRBJ2-1; 7 bases agree with TRBD2. The length of the CDR3 is 13 residues. Trimming cost V 4 bases and J 9 bases; bases outside gene matches: 6. Germline V CDR1 and CDR2: KGHSH, LQKENI. The CDR3 reads CASSLTSSGEQFF. CDR3 DNA: TGTGCCAGCTCACTGACTAGCTCCGGTGAGCAGTTCTTC.

In this sample, this clone turned up a few times. This chain uses TRBV7-2 with TRBJ1-2; D might be TRBD1 (5 bases). V was clipped by 1 base and J by 1 base, with 10 bases between them. The CDR3 runs to 15 residues. Germline V gives CDR1 SGHTA, CDR2 FQGNSA. Written as DNA, the CDR3 is TGTGCCAGCAGCTTAGGGGGCAGAGTTAACTATGGCTACACCTTC. Its protein product is CASSLGGRVNYGYTF.